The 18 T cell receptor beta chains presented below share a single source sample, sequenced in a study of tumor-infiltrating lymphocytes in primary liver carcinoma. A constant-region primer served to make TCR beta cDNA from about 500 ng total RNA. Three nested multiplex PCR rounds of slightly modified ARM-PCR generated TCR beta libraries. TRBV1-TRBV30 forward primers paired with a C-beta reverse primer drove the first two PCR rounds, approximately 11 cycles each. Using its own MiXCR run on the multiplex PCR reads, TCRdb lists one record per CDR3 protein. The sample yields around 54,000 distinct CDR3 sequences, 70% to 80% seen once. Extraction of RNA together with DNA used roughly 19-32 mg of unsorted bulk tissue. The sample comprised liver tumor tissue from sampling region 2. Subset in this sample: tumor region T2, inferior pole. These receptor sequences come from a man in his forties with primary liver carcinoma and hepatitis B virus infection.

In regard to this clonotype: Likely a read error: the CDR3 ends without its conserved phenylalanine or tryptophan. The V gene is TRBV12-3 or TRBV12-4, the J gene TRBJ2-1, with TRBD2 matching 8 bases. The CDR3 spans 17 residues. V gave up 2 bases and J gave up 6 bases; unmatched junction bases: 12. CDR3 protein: CASSLMIAGRPANEQFL. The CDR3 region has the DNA TGTGCCAGCAGTTTAATGATAGCGGGAAGGCCCGCCAATGAGCAGTTCTTA.

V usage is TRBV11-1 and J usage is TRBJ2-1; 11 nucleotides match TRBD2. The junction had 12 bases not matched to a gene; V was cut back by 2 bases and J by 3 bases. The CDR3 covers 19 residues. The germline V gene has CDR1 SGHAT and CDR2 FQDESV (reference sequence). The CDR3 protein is CASSLRPGLAAYYYNEQFF. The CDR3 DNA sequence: TGTGCCAGCAGCTTACGCCCGGGACTAGCGGCTTATTACTACAATGAGCAGTTCTTC.

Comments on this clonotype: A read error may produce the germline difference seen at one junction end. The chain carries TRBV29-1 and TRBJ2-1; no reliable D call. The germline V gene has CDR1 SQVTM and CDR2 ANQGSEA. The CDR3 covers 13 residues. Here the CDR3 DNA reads TGCAGCGTTGAAGGAACATCCTACAAAGAGCGGTTCTTC. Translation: CSVEGTSYKERFF.

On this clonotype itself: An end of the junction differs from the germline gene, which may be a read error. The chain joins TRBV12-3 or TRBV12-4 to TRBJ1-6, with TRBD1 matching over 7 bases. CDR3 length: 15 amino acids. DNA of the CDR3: TGTGCCAGCAGTTCTACGACAGGGCGTAATTCACTCCTCCAGTTT. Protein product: CASSSTTGRNSLLQF.

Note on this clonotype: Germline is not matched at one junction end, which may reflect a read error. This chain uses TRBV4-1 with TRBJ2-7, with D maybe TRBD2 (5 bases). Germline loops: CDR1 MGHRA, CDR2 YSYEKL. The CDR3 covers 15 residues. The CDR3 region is CASNRDLASTSEQYF. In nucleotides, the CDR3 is TGCGCTAGCAACCGGGATTTAGCATCCACATCCGAGCAGTACTTC.

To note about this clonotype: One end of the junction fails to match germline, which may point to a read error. CDR3 nucleotides: TGCTGCGTTGAAGGGACTGATTACAATGGGCAGTTCTTC. Translating it yields CCVEGTDYNGQFF. The V call is TRBV29-1, the J call TRBJ2-1; TRBD2 is a possible D gene (6 bases). CDR1 is SQVTM and CDR2 is ANQGSEA in the germline V gene. The length of the CDR3 is 13 residues.

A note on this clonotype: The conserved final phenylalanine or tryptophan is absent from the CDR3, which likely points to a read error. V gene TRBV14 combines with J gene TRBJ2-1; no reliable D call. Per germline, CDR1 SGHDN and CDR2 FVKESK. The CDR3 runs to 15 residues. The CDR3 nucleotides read TGTGCCAGCAACCAAGGTATTAGGTCCTACAATGAGCAGTTCCTC. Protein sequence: CASNQGIRSYNEQFL.

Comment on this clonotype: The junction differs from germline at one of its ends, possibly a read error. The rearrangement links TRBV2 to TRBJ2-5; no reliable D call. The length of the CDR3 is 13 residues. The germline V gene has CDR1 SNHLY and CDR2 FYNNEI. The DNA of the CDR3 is TGCGCCAGCAATGGGATAGGACAAGAGACCCAGTACTTC. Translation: CASNGIGQETQYF.

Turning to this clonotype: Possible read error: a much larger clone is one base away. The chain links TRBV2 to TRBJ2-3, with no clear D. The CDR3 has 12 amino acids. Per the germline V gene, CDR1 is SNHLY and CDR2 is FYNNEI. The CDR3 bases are TGTGCCAGCAGTGGGAGCACAGATACGCAGTGTTTT. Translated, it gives CASSGSTDTQCF. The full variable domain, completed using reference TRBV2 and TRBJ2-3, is EPEVTQTPSHQVTQMGQEVILRCVPISNHLYFYWYRQILGQKVEFLVSFYNNEISEKSEIFDDQFSVERPDGSNFTLKIRSTKLEDSAMYFCASSGSTDTQCFGPGTRLTVL.

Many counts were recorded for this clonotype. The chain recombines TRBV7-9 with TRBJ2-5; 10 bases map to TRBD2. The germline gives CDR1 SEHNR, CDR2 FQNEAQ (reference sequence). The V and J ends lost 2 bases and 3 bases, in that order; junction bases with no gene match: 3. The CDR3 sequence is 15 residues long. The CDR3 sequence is CASSLWTSGKETQYF. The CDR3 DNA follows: TGTGCCAGCAGCTTATGGACTAGCGGAAAAGAGACCCAGTACTTC.

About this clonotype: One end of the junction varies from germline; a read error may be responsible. The CDR3 DNA is TGCAGCGTTATAACAGGGGACAGCCCCTACGAACAGCACTTC. This codes for CSVITGDSPYEQHF. This sequence joins TRBV29-1 and TRBJ2-7, with 7 bases lining up with TRBD1. The length of the CDR3 is 14 residues. Germline V lookup: CDR1 SQVTM, CDR2 ANQGSEA.

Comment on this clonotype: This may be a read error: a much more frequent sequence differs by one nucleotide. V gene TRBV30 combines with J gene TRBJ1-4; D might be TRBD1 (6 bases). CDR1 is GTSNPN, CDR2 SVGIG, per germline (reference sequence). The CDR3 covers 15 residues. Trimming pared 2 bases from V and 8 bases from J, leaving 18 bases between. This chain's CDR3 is CAWSLDRGHHEKLFF. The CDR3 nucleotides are TGTGCCTGGAGTCTCGACCGGGGACACCACGAAAAACTGTTTTTT.

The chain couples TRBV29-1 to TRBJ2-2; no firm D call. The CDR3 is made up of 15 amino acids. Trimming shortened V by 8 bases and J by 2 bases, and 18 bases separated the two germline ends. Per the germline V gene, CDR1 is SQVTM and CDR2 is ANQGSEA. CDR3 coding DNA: TGCAGCCCCGGTGTTTGGGATACTAACACCGGGGAGCTGTTTTTT. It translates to CSPGVWDTNTGELFF.

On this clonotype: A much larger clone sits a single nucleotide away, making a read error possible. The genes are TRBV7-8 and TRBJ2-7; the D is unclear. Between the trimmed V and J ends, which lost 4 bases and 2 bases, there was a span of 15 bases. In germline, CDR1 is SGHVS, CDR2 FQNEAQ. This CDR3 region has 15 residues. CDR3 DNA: TGTGCCAGCAGCTCCACTAACGGGCCGCCCTACGAGCAGTACTTC. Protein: CASSSTNGPPYEQYF.

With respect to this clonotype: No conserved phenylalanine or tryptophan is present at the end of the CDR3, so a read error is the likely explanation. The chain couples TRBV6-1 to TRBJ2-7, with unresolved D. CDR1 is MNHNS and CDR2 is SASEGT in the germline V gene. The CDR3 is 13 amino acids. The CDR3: CASSEWVLYEQYS. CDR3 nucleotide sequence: TGTGCCAGTAGTGAGTGGGTTTTATACGAGCAGTACTCC.

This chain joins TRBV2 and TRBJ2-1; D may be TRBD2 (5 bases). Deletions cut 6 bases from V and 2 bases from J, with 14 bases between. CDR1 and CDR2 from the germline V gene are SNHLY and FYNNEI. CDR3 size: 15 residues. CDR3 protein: CASRADYSPYNEQFF. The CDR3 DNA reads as TGTGCCAGCAGAGCTGACTACAGCCCCTACAATGAGCAGTTCTTC.

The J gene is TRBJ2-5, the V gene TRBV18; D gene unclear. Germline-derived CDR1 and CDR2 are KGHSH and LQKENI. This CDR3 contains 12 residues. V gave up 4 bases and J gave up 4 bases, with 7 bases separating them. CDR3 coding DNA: TGTGCCAGCTCACATTCCCCAGAGACCCAGTACTTC. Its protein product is CASSHSPETQYF.

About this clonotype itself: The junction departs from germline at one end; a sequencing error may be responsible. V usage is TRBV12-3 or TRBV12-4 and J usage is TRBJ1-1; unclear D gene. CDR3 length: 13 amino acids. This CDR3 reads CASSLNSPTESFF. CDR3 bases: TGTGCCAGCAGTTTAAATTCTCCCACTGAATCTTTCTTT.